This T cell receptor (beta chain) is from a study of T cell changes during pregnancy in multiple sclerosis. Profiling relied on immunoSEQ multiplex PCR, and the TCRdb table lists in-frame clones only, not all of them. The table lists fewer than 95,000 clones, 94% of them singletons, with less than 2.5% in the top ten. The CDR3 spans 16 residues. Germline CDR1 is MGHRA and CDR2 is YSYEKL. Trimming left V 4 bases short and J 7 bases short, with 20 bases between. V gene TRBV4-1 combines with J gene TRBJ2-1; a possible D gene is TRBD2 (6 bases). The sequence was collected from a female donor with multiple sclerosis, enrolled in a pregnancy study. Specimen: peripheral blood, collected in the third trimester of pregnancy. CDR3 in DNA: TGCGCCAGCAGCCCTCGATCGGGGCGGGGTCGGAATGAGCAGTTCTTC. Translation: CASSPRSGRGRNEQFF.